These T cell receptor beta chains were read from a single sample in a study of T cell changes during pregnancy in multiple sclerosis. Only in-frame clones appear in the TCRdb table, and some are missing; sequencing was by immunoSEQ multiplex PCR. The sample holds 25,000 to 35,000 clones, just over 90% seen once. The sequencing used CD8+ T cells from peripheral blood mononuclear cells, collected before pregnancy. These receptors came from a female donor with multiple sclerosis, enrolled in a pregnancy study. CDR3s include the opening cysteine and the closing phenylalanine or tryptophan. D genes are given only for firm matches. A row's size may be missing; if present it is once, few, many or a size class.

j_gene,v_gene,abundance,d_gene,CDR3aa,CDR3nt
TRBJ1-5,TRBV2,-,TRBD1,CASRWTGDSNQPQHF,TGTGCCAGCAGGTGGACAGGCGATAGCAATCAGCCCCAGCATTTT
TRBJ2-6,TRBV9,once,-,CASSVEGVGANVLTF,TGTGCCAGCAGCGTAGAAGGGGTTGGGGCCAACGTCCTGACTTTC
TRBJ2-2,TRBV11-2,once,TRBD2,CASSLRMKEREPPGELFF,TGTGCCAGCAGCTTAAGGATGAAGGAGCGGGAGCCCCCGGGGGAGCTGTTTTTT
TRBJ2-3,TRBV4-1,-,TRBD2,CASRLIAGGTGDTQYF,TGCGCCAGCAGGCTTATAGCGGGGGGAACCGGGGATACGCAGTATTTT
TRBJ2-7,TRBV27,-,-,CASSLSGDPTYEQYF,TGTGCCAGCAGTTTATCAGGGGATCCTACCTACGAGCAGTACTTC
TRBJ2-7,TRBV13,-,TRBD1,CASSLDGTATYEQYF,TGTGCCAGCAGCTTAGATGGGACAGCAACCTACGAGCAGTACTTC
TRBJ2-3,TRBV5-4,-,-,CASSFRGPDTQYF,TGTGCCAGCAGCTTCAGGGGTCCAGATACGCAGTATTTT
TRBJ1-1,TRBV19,-,-,CASTSPPLDRPLDTEAFF,TGTGCCAGTACCTCACCGCCCCTCGACAGACCCCTGGACACTGAAGCTTTCTTT
TRBJ1-5,TRBV7-9,once,-,CASSQGGQGSNQPQHF,TGTGCCAGCAGCCAGGGTGGGCAGGGCAGCAATCAGCCCCAGCATTTT
TRBJ2-5,TRBV28,-,-,CASSPLSEAVRETQYF,TGTGCCAGCAGTCCCCTGTCAGAGGCCGTGAGGGAGACCCAGTACTTC
TRBJ2-1,TRBV4-1,-,-,CASSPSLGGGYNEQFF,TGCGCCAGCAGCCCCTCCTTGGGGGGAGGTTACAATGAGCAGTTCTTC
TRBJ2-7,TRBV5-5,-,-,CASSLGRADSYEQYF,TGTGCCAGCAGCTTGGGCAGGGCGGACTCCTACGAGCAGTACTTC
TRBJ1-5,TRBV5-1,medium-sized,-,CASSTEGDQPQHF,TGCGCCAGCAGCACCGAAGGGGATCAGCCCCAGCATTTT
TRBJ2-5,TRBV5-4,-,-,CASSPAPGPWETQYF,TGTGCCAGCAGCCCGGCGCCAGGGCCTTGGGAGACCCAGTACTTC
TRBJ2-7,TRBV7-8,-,TRBD2,CASSLARGAGSSYEQYF,TGTGCCAGCAGCTTAGCGCGGGGAGCGGGGAGCTCCTACGAGCAGTACTTC
TRBJ1-6,TRBV25-1,-,-,CASSEYMFGSYNSPLHF,TGTGCCAGCAGTGAATATATGTTCGGCTCCTATAATTCACCCCTCCACTTT
TRBJ2-7,TRBV9,-,-,CASGLGGAPYEQYF,TGTGCCAGCGGATTAGGGGGGGCCCCCTACGAGCAGTACTTC
TRBJ1-5,TRBV7-6,-,-,CASSLDRAPDQPQHF,TGTGCCAGCAGCTTAGACAGGGCCCCCGATCAGCCCCAGCATTTT
TRBJ2-7,TRBV6-6,-,-,CASSLAHIGLTYEQYF,TGTGCCAGCAGTTTAGCTCACATCGGACTAACCTACGAGCAGTACTTC
TRBJ2-5,TRBV5-1,-,-,CASSFSRAGREEETQYF,TGCGCCAGCAGCTTTTCCCGAGCGGGCCGCGAGGAAGAGACCCAGTACTTC
TRBJ2-2,TRBV7-8,-,-,CASSLVYGELFF,TGTGCCAGCAGCTTAGTTTACGGGGAGCTGTTTTTT
TRBJ2-7,TRBV7-9,-,-,CASSHSSFPYEQYF,TGTGCCAGCAGCCACTCTAGCTTCCCTTACGAGCAGTACTTC
TRBJ1-1,TRBV27,-,-,CASSLGTLTEAFF,TGTGCCAGCAGTCTCGGGACTTTGACTGAAGCTTTCTTT
TRBJ2-2,TRBV10-3,-,-,CAISESAFADISNTGELFF,TGTGCCATCAGTGAGTCGGCCTTTGCGGACATATCCAACACCGGGGAGCTGTTTTTT
TRBJ2-7,TRBV4-1,-,-,CASSQDYTRHYEQYF,TGCGCCAGCAGCCAAGATTACACCCGTCACTACGAGCAGTACTTC
TRBJ2-3,TRBV18,-,-,CASSSGMGGHTDTQYF,TGTGCCAGCTCATCGGGAATGGGGGGGCACACAGATACGCAGTATTTT
TRBJ2-7,TRBV12-2,-,-,CASRLGDRANSYEQYF,TGTGCAAGTCGCTTAGGAGACAGGGCTAATTCCTACGAGCAGTACTTC
TRBJ1-4,TRBV19,-,-,CASSRAPGGEKLFF,TGTGCCAGTAGTAGGGCACCTGGAGGGGAAAAACTGTTTTTT
TRBJ2-5,TRBV5-1,-,-,CASSLSGPETQYF,TGCGCCAGCAGCTTAAGCGGGCCGGAGACCCAGTACTTC
TRBJ1-1,TRBV7-9,-,-,CASSLYQGPLNTEAFF,TGTGCCAGCAGCTTGTATCAGGGGCCCTTGAACACTGAAGCTTTCTTT
TRBJ2-5,TRBV25-1,-,-,CASSAPDFSRETQYF,TGTGCCAGCAGTGCTCCGGACTTCTCCAGGGAGACCCAGTACTTC
TRBJ2-1,TRBV18,-,TRBD2,CASSPGLAGGRSYNEQFF,TGTGCCAGCTCACCGGGACTAGCGGGGGGCAGATCCTACAATGAGCAGTTCTTC
TRBJ2-7,TRBV7-3,-,TRBD1,CASSRGQGNYEQYF,TGTGCCAGCAGCCGGGGACAGGGGAACTACGAGCAGTACTTC
TRBJ2-7,TRBV9,-,-,CASSAGRGAQREQYF,TGTGCCAGCAGCGCGGGGAGGGGGGCCCAACGGGAGCAGTACTTC
TRBJ1-1,TRBV27,-,-,CASSLAANTEAFF,TGTGCCAGCAGTTTAGCGGCGAACACTGAAGCTTTCTTT
TRBJ2-7,TRBV7-6,-,-,CASSLGGQAYEQYF,TGTGCCAGCAGCTTAGGAGGGCAGGCCTACGAGCAGTACTTC
TRBJ2-1,TRBV19,-,TRBD1,CASSRQGAETNEQFF,TGTGCCAGTAGTAGACAGGGGGCAGAAACCAATGAGCAGTTCTTC
TRBJ2-2,TRBV27,-,TRBD2,CASSRPPGGAGELFF,TGTGCCAGCAGTCGCCCTCCGGGGGGAGCGGGGGAGCTGTTTTTT
TRBJ1-1,TRBV4-1,-,-,CASSPFGQNTEAFF,TGCGCCAGCAGCCCGTTCGGACAGAACACTGAAGCTTTCTTT
TRBJ2-7,TRBV13,-,-,CASSLEGIPYEQYF,TGTGCCAGCAGCTTAGAGGGGATCCCCTACGAGCAGTACTTC
TRBJ1-1,TRBV13,-,-,CASSLVGRNTEAFF,TGTGCCAGCAGCTTAGTGGGCAGGAACACTGAAGCTTTCTTT
TRBJ1-2,TRBV4-2,-,TRBD1,CASSQVYRGDGYTF,TGTGCCAGCAGCCAAGTTTACAGGGGGGATGGCTACACCTTC